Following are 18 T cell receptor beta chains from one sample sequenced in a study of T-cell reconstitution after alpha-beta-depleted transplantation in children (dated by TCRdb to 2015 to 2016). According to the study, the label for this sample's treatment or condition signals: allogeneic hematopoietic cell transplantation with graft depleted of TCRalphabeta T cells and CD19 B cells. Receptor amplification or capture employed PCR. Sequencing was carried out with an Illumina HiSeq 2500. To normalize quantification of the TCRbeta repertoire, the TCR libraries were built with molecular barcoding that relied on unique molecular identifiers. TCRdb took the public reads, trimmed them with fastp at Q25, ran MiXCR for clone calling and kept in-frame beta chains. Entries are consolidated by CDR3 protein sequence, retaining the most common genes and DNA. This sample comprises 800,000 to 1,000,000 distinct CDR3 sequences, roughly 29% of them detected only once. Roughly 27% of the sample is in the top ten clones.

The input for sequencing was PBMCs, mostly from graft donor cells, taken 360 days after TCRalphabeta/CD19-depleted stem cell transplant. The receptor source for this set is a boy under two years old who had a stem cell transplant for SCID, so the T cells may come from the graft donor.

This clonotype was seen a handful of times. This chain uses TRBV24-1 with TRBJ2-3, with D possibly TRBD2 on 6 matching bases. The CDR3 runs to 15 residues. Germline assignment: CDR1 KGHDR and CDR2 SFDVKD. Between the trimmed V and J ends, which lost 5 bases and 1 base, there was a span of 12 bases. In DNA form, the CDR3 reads TGTGCCACCAGTGTGGGAGGAAAAGGCACAGATACGCAGTATTTT. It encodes CATSVGGKGTDTQYF.

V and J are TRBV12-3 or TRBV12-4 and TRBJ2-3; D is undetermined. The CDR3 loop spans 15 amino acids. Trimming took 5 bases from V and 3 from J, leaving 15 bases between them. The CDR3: CASSPRRSATDTQYF. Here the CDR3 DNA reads TGTGCCAGCAGTCCGAGGCGGAGTGCGACAGATACGCAGTATTTT.

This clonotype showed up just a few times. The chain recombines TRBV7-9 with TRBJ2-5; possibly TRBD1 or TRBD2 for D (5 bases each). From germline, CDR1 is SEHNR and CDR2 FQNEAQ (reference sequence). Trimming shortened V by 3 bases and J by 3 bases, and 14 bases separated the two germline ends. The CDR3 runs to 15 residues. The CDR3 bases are TGTGCCAGCAGCTTGCATACGGTGGGGGAAGAGACCCAGTACTTC. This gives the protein CASSLHTVGEETQYF.

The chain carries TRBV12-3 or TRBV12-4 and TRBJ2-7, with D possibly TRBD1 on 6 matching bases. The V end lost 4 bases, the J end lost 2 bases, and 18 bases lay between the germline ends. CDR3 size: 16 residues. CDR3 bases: TGTGCCAGCAGTTCCCCCTCCGACAGGATGGCCTACGAGCAGTACTTC. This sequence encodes CASSSPSDRMAYEQYF.

The CDR3: CQSCLAYWAGGTEAFF. The CDR3 coding sequence is TGTCAGAGCTGCTTGGCCTACTGGGCAGGGGGCACTGAAGCTTTCTTT. This chain links TRBV5-8 with TRBJ1-1, with 7 bases lining up with TRBD1. Germline lookup yields CDR1 SGHTS and CDR2 YDEGEE. The CDR3 sequence is 16 residues long.

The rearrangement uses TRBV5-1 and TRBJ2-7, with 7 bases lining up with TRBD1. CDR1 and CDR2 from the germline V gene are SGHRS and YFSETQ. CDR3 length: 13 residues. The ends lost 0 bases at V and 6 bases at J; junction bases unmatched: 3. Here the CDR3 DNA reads TGCGCCAGCAGCTTGGAGGGGGCTGTCGAGCAGTACTTC. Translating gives CASSLEGAVEQYF.

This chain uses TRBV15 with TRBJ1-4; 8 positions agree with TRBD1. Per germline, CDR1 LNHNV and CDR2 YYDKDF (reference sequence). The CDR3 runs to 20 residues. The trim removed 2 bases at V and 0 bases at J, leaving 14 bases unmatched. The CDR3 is CATSRSPWTGLEPTNEKLFF. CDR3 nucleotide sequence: TGTGCCACCAGCAGATCCCCCTGGACAGGGCTCGAGCCAACTAATGAAAAACTGTTTTTT.

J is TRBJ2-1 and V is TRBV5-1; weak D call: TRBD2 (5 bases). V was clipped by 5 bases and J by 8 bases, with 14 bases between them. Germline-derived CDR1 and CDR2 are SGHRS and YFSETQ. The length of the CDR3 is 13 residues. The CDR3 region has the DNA TGCGCCAGCAGGTTAGGTGGGCGGGATGAGCAGTTCTTC. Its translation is CASRLGGRDEQFF.

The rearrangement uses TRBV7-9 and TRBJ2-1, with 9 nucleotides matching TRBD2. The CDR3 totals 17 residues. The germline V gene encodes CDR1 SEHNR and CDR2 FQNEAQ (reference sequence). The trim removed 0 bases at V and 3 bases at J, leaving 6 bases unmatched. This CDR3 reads CASSLARIAGDYNEQFF. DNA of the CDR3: TGTGCCAGCAGCTTAGCGCGAATAGCGGGGGACTACAATGAGCAGTTCTTC.

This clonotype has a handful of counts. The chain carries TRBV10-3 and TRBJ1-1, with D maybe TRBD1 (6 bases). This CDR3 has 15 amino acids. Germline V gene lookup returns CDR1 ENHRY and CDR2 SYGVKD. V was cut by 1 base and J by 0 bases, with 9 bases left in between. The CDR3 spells CAISEFRQVNTEAFF. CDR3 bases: TGTGCCATCAGTGAGTTCCGACAGGTGAACACTGAAGCTTTCTTT.

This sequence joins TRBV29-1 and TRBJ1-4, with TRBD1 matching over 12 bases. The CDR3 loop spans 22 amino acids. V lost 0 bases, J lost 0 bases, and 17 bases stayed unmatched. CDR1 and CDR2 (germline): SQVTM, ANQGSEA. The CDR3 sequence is CSVEDGPQAGTGGLATNEKLFF. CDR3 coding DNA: TGCAGCGTTGAAGATGGCCCTCAGGCCGGGACAGGGGGCCTTGCAACTAATGAAAAACTGTTTTTT.

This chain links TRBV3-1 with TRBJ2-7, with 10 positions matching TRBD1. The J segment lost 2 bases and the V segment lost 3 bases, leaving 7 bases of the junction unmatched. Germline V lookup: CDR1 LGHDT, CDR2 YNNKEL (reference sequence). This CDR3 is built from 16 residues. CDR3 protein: CASSHGVGQGTYEQYF. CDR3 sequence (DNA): TGTGCCAGCAGCCATGGAGTGGGACAGGGGACCTACGAGCAGTACTTC.

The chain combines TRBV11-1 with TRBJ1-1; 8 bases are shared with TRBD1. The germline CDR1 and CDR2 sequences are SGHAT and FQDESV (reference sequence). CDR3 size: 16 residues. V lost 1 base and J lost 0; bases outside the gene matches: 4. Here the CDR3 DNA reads TGTGCCAGCAGCTTAGTGGACAGGGTCCTGAACACTGAAGCTTTCTTT. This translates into CASSLVDRVLNTEAFF.

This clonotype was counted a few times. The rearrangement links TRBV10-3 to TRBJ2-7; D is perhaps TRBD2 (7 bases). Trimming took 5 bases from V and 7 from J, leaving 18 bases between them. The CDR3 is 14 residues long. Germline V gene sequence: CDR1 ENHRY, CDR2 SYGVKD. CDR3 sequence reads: CAISSGIEGGEQYF. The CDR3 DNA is TGTGCCATCAGTAGCGGAATAGAGGGGGGGGAGCAGTACTTC.

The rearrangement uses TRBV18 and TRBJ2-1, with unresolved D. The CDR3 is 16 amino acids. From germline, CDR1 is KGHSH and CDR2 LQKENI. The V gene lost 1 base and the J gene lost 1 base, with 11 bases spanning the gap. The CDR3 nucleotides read TGTGCCAGCTCACCACGTCCCCAAGTATCCTACAATGAGCAGTTCTTC. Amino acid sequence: CASSPRPQVSYNEQFF.

The CDR3 here is CASSLAGEGQFF. DNA for the CDR3: TGTGCCAGCAGCCTAGCGGGGGAGGGGCAGTTCTTC. V is TRBV2 and J is TRBJ2-1; 10 bases fit TRBD2. The CDR3 totals 12 residues. The V segment lost 6 bases and the J segment 12 bases; nucleotides outside the gene matches: 5. Germline V gene lookup returns CDR1 SNHLY and CDR2 FYNNEI.

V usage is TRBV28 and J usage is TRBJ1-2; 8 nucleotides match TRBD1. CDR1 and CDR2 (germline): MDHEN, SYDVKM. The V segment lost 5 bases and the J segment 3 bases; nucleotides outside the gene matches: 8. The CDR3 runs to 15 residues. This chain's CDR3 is CASSPSGQGDYGYTF. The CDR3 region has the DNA TGTGCCAGCAGTCCAAGCGGACAGGGCGACTATGGCTACACCTTC.

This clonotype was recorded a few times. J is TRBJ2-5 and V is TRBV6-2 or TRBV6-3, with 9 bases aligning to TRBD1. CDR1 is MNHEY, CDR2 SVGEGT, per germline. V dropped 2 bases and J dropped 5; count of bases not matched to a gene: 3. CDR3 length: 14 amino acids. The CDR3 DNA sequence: TGTGCCAGCAGTTACATGGGACAGGGTGAGACCCAGTACTTC. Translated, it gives CASSYMGQGETQYF.